The 5 T cell receptor beta chains reported below all come from one sample, sequenced in a study of T cells in Graves' hyperthyroidism and ophthalmopathy. Amplified TCR beta CDR3 regions came from RNA transcripts. The HTBI set primed first-round TCR CDR3 RT-PCR. TCRdb used MiXCR to reprocess the multiplex PCR reads, holding one entry per CDR3 protein. This repertoire shows hundreds of thousands of distinct CDR3 sequences, around 20% found once; its top ten account for 16%. The sequenced sample was blood. These receptors all stem from a woman aged 50 to 60 with Graves' hyperthyroidism that later progressed to Graves' ophthalmopathy.

There are a few counts of this clonotype. The genes are TRBV4-2 and TRBJ2-2, with 9 nucleotides matching TRBD2. J gave up 4 bases and V 0 bases, and 12 bases lay outside the gene matches. The CDR3 consists of 19 residues. CDR1 and CDR2 from the germline V gene are LGHNA and YNFKEQ. The CDR3 DNA reads TGTGCCAGCAGCCAAGATAGGGGCGGTAGCGGGGGTAGCACCGGGGAGCTGTTTTTT. Translated: CASSQDRGGSGGSTGELFF.

This clonotype has a handful of counts. V usage is TRBV5-8 and J usage is TRBJ1-5; D call uncertain. Trimming removed 5 bases at V and 7 bases at J, with 13 bases between. The CDR3 has 13 residues. The V gene's germline CDR1 is SGHTS and CDR2 YDEGEE. CDR3: CASRRVGWQPQHF. The DNA for the CDR3 is TGTGCCAGCAGGCGAGTGGGTTGGCAGCCCCAGCATTTT.

This chain connects TRBV6-1 to TRBJ2-3; 8 nucleotides agree with TRBD1. Germline lookup yields CDR1 MNHNS and CDR2 SASEGT. The J segment lost 4 bases and the V segment lost 4 bases, leaving 4 bases of the junction unmatched. The CDR3 is made up of 14 amino acids. The CDR3 DNA sequence: TGTGCCAGCAGTGGGACAGGGATTCCAGATACGCAGTATTTT. This codes for CASSGTGIPDTQYF.

This rearrangement joins TRBV20-1 to TRBJ1-2, with D unresolved. V gave up 5 bases and J gave up 6 bases, with 7 bases separating them. Germline V gene data show CDR1 as DFQATT and CDR2 as SNEGSKA (reference sequence). The length of the CDR3 is 10 residues. For the CDR3, the DNA is TGCAGTGCTTCCTCCCATGGCTACACCTTC. Translating it yields CSASSHGYTF.

This clonotype was seen ten or more times. This chain uses TRBV30 with TRBJ1-2; unclear D gene. The V end was cut by 0 bases, the J end by 3 bases, with 8 bases between. CDR3 length: 13 residues. Germline-derived CDR1 and CDR2 are GTSNPN and SVGIG (reference sequence). The CDR3 region is CAWSVMVDYGYTF. CDR3 in DNA: TGTGCCTGGAGTGTAATGGTCGACTATGGCTACACCTTC. Using reference TRBV30 and TRBJ1-2 for the parts outside the CDR3, the full variable domain is SQTIHQWPATLVQPVGSPLSLECTVEGTSNPNLYWYRQAAGRGLQLLFYSVGIGQISSEVPQNLSASRPQDRQFILSSKKLLLSDSGFYLCAWSVMVDYGYTFGSGTRLTVV.